This T cell receptor (beta chain) was captured in a study of OX40 agonist ivuxolimab in advanced cancers. About the research overall: Earlier anti-PD-1, anti-PD-L1 or anti-CTLA-4 therapy was permitted; around 40% had received some. Study results and limitations: Averaging showed that CD8+ T cells had more expanded clones than CD4+ did.

Clones were sequenced by immunoSEQ multiplex PCR, and TCRdb holds only the in-frame ones, with some missing. The table shows 52,000 or so clones, with 93% occurring only once. About this clone itself: The antigen remains undetermined.

CDR1 is LNHNV, CDR2 YYDKDF, per germline (reference sequence). Germline trimming cut 1 base from V and 4 bases from J; bases unmatched to any gene: 6. The length of the CDR3 is 15 residues. The sequence was obtained from an adult with an advanced solid tumor such as melanoma, head and neck, liver or kidney cancer. This chain uses TRBV15 with TRBJ2-7; 8 bases map to TRBD2. The sequenced sample was CD4+ or CD8+ T cells sorted from blood, obtained in a trial of the OX40 agonist ivuxolimab. In DNA form, the CDR3 reads TGTGCCACCAGCAGAGTCGGAGCGGGAGAGTACGAGCAGTACTTC. It yields the protein CATSRVGAGEYEQYF.